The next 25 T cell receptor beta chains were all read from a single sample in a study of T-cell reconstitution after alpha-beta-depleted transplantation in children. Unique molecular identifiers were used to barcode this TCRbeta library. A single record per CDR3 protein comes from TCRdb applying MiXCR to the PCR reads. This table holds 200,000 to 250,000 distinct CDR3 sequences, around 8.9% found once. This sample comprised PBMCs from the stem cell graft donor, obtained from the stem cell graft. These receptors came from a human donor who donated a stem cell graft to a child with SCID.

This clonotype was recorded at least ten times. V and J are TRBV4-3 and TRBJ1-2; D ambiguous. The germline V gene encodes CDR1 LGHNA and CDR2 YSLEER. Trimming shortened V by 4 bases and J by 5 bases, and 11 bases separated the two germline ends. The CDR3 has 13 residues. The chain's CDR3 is CASSRTGSYGYTF. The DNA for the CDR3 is TGCGCCAGCAGCCGGACGGGGTCGTATGGCTACACCTTC.

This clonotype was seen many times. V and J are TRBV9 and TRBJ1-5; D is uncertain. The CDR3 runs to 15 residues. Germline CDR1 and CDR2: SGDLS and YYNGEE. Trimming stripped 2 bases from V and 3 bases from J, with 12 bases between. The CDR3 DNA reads TGTGCCAGCAGCGTTGGAGGGCAGATCAATCAGCCCCAGCATTTT. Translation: CASSVGGQINQPQHF.

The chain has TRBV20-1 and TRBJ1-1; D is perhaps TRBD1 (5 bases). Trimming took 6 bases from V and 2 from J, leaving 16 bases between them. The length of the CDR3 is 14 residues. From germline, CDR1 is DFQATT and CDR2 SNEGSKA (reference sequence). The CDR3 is CSARRDSGNTEAFF. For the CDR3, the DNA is TGCAGTGCCAGACGGGACTCTGGAAACACTGAAGCTTTCTTT.

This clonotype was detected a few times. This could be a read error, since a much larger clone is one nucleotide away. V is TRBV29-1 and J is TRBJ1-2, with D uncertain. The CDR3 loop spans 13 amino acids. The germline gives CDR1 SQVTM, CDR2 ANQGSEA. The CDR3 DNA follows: TGCAGCGTTGCAGCAGAGGTTAACTATGGCTACCCCTTC. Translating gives CSVAAEVNYGYPF.

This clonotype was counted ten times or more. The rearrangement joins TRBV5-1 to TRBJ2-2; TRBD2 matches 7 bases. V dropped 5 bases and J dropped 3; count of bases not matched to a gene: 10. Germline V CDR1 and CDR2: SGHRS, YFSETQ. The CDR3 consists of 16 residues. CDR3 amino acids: CASRPGASGYTGELFF. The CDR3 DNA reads TGCGCCAGCAGACCCGGGGCTAGCGGATACACCGGGGAGCTGTTTTTT.

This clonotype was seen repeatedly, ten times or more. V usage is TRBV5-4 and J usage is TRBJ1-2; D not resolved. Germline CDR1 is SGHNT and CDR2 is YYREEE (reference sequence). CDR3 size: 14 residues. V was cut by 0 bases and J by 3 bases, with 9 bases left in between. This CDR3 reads CASSLAMADYGYTF. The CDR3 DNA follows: TGTGCCAGCAGCTTGGCCATGGCAGACTATGGCTACACCTTC.

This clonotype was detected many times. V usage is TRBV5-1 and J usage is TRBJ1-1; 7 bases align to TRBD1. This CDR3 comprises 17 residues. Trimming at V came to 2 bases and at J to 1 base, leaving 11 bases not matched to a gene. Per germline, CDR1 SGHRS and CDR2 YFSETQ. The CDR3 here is CASSFLPTGLSNTEAFF. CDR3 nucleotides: TGCGCCAGCAGCTTTCTCCCGACAGGGCTGTCGAACACTGAAGCTTTCTTT.

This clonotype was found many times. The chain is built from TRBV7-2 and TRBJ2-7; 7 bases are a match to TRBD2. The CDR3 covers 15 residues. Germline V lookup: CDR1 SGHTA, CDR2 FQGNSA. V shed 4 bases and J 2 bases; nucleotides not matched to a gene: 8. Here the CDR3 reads CASSSDRTSTYEQYF. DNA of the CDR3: TGTGCCAGCAGCTCAGATAGGACTAGTACCTACGAGCAGTACTTC.

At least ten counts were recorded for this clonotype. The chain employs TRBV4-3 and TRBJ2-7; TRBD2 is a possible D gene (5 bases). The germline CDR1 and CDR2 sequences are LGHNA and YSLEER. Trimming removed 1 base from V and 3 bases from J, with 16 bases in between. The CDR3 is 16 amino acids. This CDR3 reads CASSQGLRADLYEQYF. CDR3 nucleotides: TGCGCCAGCAGCCAAGGATTACGAGCGGACCTCTACGAGCAGTACTTC.

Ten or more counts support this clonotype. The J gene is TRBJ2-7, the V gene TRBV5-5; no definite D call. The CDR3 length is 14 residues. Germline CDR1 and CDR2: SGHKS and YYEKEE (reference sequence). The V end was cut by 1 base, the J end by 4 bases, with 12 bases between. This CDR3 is CASSLLPASYEQYF. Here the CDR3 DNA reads TGTGCCAGCAGCTTGCTCCCAGCTAGTTACGAGCAGTACTTC.

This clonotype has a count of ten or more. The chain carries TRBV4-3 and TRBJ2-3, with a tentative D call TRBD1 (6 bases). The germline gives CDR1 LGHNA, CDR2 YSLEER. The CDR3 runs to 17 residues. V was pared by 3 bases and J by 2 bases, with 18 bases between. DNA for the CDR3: TGCGCCAGCAGCCACCTCTCTCCGGGACAAGTCACAGATACGCAGTATTTT. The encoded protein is CASSHLSPGQVTDTQYF.

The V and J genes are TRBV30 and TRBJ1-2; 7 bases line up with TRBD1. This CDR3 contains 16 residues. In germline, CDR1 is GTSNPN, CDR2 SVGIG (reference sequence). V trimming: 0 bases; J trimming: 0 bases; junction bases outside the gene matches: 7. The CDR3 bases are TGTGCCTGGAGTGTGGGGACAGCGCTTACTAACTATGGCTACACCTTC. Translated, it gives CAWSVGTALTNYGYTF.

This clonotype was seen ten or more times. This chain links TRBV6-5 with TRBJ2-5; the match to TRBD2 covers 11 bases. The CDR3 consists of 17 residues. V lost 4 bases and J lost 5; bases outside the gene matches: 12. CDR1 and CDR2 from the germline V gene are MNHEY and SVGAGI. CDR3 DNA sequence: TGTGCCAGCAGTTCACCCCCGGGACTAGCGGTTGGGGAGACCCAGTACTTC. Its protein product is CASSSPPGLAVGETQYF.

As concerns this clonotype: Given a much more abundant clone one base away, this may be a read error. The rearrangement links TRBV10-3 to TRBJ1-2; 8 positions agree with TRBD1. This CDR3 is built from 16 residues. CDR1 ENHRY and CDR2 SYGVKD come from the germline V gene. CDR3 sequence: CAINGQGAFGYYGYPF. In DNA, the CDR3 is TGTGCCATCAATGGACAGGGTGCATTCGGGTACTATGGCTACCCCTTC.

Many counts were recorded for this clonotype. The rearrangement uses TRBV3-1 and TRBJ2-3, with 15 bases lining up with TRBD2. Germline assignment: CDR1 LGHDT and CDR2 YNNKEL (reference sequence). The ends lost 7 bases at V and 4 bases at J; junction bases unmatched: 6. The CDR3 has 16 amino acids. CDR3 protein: CASTPGLAGGADTQYF. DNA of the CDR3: TGTGCCAGCACCCCGGGACTAGCGGGGGGAGCAGATACGCAGTATTTT.

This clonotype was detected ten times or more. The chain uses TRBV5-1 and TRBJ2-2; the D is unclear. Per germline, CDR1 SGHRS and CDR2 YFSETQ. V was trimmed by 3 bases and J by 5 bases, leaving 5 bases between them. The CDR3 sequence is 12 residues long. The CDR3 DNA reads TGCGCCAGCAGCTCCCCGACCGGGGAGCTGTTTTTT. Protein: CASSSPTGELFF.

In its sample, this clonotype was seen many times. This CDR3 is CSAGTSGGTDTQYF. Here the CDR3 DNA reads TGCAGTGCCGGGACTAGCGGGGGTACAGATACGCAGTATTTT. The gene calls are TRBV20-1 and TRBJ2-3; 14 nucleotides agree with TRBD2. Germline lookup yields CDR1 DFQATT and CDR2 SNEGSKA (reference sequence). Unmatched junction bases numbered 2, after V lost 6 bases and J lost 3 bases. The CDR3 length is 14 residues.

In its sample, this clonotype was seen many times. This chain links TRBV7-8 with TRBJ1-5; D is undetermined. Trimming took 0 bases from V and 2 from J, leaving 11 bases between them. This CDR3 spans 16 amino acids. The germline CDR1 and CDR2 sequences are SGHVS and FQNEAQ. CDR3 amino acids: CASSLALGEGNQPQHF. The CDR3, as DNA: TGTGCCAGCAGCTTAGCGCTCGGGGAGGGCAATCAGCCCCAGCATTTT.

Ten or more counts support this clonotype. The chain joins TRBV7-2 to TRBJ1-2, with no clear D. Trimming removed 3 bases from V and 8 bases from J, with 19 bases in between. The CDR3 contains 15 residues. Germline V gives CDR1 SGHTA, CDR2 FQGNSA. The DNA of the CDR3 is TGTGCCAGCAGCTTTGGCACGGGGATTCCCCACGGCTACACCTTC. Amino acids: CASSFGTGIPHGYTF.

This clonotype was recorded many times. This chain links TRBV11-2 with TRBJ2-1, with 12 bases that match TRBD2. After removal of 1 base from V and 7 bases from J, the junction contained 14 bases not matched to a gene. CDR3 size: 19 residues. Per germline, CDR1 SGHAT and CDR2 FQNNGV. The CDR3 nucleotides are TGTGCCAGCAGCTTAGGGGTCCGACTAGCGGGGGCCCGGTGGAATGAGCAGTTCTTC. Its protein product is CASSLGVRLAGARWNEQFF.

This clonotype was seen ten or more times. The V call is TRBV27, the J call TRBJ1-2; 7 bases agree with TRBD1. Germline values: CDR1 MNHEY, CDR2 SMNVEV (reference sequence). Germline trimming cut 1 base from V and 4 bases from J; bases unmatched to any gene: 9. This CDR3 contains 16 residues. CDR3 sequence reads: CASSLLGPGGSYGYTF. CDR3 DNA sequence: TGTGCCAGCAGTTTATTAGGTCCAGGGGGATCCTATGGCTACACCTTC.

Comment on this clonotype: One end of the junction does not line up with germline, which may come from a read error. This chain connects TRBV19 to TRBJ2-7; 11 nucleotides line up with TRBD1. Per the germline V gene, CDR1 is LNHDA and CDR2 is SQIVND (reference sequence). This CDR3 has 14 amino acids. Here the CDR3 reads CDSSKGQGAYEQYF. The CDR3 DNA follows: TGTGACAGTAGTAAGGGACAGGGGGCCTACGAGCAGTACTTC.

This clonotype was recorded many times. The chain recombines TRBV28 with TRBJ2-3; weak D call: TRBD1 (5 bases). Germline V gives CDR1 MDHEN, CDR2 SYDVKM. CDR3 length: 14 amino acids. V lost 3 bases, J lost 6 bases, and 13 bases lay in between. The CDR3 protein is CASSFRANGDTQYF. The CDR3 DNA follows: TGTGCCAGCAGTTTCAGGGCAAATGGCGATACGCAGTATTTT.

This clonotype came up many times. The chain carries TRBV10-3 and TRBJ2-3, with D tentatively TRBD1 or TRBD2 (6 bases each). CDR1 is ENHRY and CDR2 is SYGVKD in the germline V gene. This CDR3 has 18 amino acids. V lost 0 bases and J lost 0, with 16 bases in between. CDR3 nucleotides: TGTGCCATCAGTGAGTCGTTTTATTGGGGGGCCAGCACAGATACGCAGTATTTT. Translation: CAISESFYWGASTDTQYF.

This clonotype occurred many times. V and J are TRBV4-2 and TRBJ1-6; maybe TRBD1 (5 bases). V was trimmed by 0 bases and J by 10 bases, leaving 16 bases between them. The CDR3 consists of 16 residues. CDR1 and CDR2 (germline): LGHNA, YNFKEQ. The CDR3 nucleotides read TGTGCCAGCAGCCAAGAGGCAGGGCCCCTTTACTCACCCCTCCACTTT. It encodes CASSQEAGPLYSPLHF.